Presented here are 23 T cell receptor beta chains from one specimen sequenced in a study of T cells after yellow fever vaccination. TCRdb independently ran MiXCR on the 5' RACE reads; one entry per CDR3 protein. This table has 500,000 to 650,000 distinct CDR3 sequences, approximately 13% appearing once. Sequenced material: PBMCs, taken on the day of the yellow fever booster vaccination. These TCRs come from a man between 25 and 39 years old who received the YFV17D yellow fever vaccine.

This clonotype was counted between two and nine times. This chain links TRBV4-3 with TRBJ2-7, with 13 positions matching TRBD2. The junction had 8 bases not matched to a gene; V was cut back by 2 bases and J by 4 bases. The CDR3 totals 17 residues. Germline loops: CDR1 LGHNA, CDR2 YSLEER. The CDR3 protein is CASSQRITSGGAYEQYF. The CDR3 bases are TGCGCCAGCAGCCAACGGATCACTAGCGGGGGGGCGTACGAGCAGTACTTC.

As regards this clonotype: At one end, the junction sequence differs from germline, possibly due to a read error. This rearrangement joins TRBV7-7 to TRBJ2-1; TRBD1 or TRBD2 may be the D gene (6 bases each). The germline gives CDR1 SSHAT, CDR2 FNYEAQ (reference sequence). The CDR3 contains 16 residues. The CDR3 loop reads CASSHGGEPNYNEQFF. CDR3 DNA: TGTGCTAGCAGCCACGGGGGCGAACCGAACTACAATGAGCAGTTCTTC.

The CDR3 nucleotides read TGCAGCGCCGCGACTAGTACGACCGGGGAGCTGTTTTTT. Translated: CSAATSTTGELFF. The chain recombines TRBV29-1 with TRBJ2-2; D may be TRBD2 (6 bases). The V gene lost 7 bases and the J gene lost 5 bases, with 14 bases spanning the gap. This CDR3 has 13 residues. Germline V CDR1 and CDR2: SQVTM, ANQGSEA.

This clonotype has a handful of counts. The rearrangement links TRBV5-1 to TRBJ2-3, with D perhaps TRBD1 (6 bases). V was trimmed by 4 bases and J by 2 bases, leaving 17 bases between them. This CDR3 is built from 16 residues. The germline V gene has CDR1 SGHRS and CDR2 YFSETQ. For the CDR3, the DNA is TGCGCCAGCAGCCCAGGACTGCAGGGGAACACAGATACGCAGTATTTT. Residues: CASSPGLQGNTDTQYF. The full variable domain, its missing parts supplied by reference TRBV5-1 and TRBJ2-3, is KAGVTQTPRYLIKTRGQQVTLSCSPISGHRSVSWYQQTPGQGLQFLFEYFSETQRNKGNFPGRFSGRQFSNSRSEMNVSTLELGDSALYLCASSPGLQGNTDTQYFGPGTRLTVL.

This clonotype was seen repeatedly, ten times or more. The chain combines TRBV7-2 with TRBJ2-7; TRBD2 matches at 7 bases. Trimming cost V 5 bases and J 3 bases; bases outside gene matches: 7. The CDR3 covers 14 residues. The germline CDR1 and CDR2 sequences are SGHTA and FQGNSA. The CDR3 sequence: CASSQRTSRYEQYF. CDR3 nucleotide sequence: TGTGCCAGCAGCCAGAGGACTAGTCGCTACGAGCAGTACTTC.

This chain's CDR3 is CASKSIRVNTGELFF. The CDR3 nucleotides read TGTGCCAGCAAATCTATCAGGGTGAACACCGGGGAGCTGTTTTTT. The chain couples TRBV6-1 to TRBJ2-2; tentative D call: TRBD1 (5 bases). V was cut by 7 bases and J by 1 base, with 13 bases left in between. The germline CDR1 and CDR2 sequences are MNHNS and SASEGT. The CDR3 is 15 residues long.

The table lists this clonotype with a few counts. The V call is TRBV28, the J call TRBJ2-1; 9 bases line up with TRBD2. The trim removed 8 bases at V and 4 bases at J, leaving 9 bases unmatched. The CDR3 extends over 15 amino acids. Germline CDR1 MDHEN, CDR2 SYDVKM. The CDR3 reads CASLLAGDGYNEQFF. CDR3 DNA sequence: TGTGCCAGCCTATTAGCGGGAGATGGGTACAATGAGCAGTTCTTC.

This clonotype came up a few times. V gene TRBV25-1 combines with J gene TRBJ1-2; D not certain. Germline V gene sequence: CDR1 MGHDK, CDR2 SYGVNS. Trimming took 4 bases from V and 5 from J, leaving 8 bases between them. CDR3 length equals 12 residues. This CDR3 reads CASSARLYGYTF. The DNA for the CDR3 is TGTGCCAGCAGTGCGCGGCTATATGGCTACACCTTC.

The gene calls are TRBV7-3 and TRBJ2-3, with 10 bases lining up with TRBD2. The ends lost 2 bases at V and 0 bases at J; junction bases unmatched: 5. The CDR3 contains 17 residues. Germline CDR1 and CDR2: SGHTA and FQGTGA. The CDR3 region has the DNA TGTGCCAGCAGCTTAGGTGGAGCGGGAGGGAGCACAGATACGCAGTATTTT. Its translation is CASSLGGAGGSTDTQYF.

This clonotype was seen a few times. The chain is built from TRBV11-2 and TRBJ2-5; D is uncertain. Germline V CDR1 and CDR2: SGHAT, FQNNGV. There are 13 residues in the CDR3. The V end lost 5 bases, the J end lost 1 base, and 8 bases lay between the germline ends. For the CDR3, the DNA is TGTGCCAGCAGCATCGACACCCAAGAGACCCAGTACTTC. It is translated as CASSIDTQETQYF.

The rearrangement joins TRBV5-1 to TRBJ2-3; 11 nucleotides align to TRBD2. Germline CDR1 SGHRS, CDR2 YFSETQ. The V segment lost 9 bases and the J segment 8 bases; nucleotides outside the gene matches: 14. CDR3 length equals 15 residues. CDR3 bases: TGCGCCACCCAGAAACTAGCGGGAGAGGGGGGTACGCAGTATTTT. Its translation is CATQKLAGEGGTQYF.

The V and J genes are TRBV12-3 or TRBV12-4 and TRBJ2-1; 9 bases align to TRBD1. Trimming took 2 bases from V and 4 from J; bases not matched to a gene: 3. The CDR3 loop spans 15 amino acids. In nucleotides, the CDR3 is TGTGCCAGCAGTTTAATGGGACAGGGATACAATGAGCAGTTCTTC. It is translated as CASSLMGQGYNEQFF.

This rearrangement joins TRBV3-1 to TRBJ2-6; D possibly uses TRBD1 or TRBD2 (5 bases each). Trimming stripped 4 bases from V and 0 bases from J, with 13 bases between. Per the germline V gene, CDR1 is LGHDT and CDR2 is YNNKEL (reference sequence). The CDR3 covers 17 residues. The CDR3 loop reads CASSPPGGTSGANVLTF. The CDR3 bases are TGTGCCAGCAGCCCCCCTGGTGGGACCTCTGGGGCCAACGTCCTGACTTTC.

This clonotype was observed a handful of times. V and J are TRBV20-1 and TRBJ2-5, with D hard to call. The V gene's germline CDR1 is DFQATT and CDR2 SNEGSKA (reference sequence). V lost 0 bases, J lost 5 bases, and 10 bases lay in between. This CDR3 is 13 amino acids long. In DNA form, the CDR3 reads TGCAGTGCTAGAGATTTCGGGTCGGAGACCCAGTACTTC. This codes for CSARDFGSETQYF.

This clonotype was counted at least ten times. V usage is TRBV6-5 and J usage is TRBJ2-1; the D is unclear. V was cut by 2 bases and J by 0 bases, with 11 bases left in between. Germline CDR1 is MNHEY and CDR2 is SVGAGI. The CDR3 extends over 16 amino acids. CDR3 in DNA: TGTGCCAGCAGTTACCAGGAGCGAGGCTCCTACAATGAGCAGTTCTTC. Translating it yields CASSYQERGSYNEQFF.

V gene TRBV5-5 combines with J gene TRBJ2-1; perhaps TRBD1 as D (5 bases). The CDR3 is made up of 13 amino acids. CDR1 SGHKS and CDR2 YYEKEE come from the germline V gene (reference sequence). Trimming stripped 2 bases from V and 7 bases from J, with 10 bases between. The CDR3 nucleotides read TGTGCCAGCAGCTTTGGGTCAGGGAATGAGCAGTTCTTC. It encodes CASSFGSGNEQFF.

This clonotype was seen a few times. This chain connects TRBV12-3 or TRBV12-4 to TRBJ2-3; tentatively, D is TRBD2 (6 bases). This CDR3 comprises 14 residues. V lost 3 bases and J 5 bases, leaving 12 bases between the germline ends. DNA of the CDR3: TGTGCCAGCAGTTTTTTCGGGAGAGAAGATACGCAGTATTTT. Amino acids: CASSFFGREDTQYF.

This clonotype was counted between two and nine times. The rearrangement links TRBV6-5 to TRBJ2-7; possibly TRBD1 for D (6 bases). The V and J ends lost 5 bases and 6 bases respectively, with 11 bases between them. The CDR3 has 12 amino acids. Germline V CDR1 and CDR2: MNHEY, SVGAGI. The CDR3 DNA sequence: TGTGCCAGCAGTATGGGACACCTCGAGCAGTACTTC. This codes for CASSMGHLEQYF.

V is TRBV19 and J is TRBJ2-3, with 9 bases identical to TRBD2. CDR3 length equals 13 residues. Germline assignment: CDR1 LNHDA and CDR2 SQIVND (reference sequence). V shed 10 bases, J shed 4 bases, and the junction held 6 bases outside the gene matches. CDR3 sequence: CATKLAGADTQYF. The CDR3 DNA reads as TGTGCCACCAAACTAGCGGGTGCAGATACGCAGTATTTT.

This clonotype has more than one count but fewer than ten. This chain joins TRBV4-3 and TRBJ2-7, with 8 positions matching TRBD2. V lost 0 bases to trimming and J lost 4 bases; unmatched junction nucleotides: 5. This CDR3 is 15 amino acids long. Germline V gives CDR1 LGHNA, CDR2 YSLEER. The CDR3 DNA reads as TGCGCCAGCAGCCAAGATCAAAGCGGGGGTTACGAGCAGTACTTC. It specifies CASSQDQSGGYEQYF.

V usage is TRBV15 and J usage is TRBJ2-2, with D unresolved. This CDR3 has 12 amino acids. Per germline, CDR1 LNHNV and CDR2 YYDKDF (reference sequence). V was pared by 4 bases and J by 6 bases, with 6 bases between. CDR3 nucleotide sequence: TGTGCCACCAGCAACGGGCCCGGGGAGCTGTTTTTT. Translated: CATSNGPGELFF.

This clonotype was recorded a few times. CDR3 in amino acids: CASSKEGAGNTIYF. The CDR3, as DNA: TGTGCCAGCAGTAAAGAGGGTGCTGGAAACACCATATATTTT. The chain is built from TRBV6-1 and TRBJ1-3; D not certain. This CDR3 comprises 14 residues. V gave up 5 bases and J gave up 2 bases, with 10 bases separating them. The germline V gene has CDR1 MNHNS and CDR2 SASEGT.

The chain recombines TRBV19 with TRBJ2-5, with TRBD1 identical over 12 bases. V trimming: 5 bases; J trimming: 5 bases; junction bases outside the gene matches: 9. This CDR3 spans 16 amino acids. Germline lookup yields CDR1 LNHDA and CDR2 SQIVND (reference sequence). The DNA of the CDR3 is TGTGCCAGTAGTCCAACCGGGACAGGGGGCTTCGAGACCCAGTACTTC. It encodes CASSPTGTGGFETQYF.